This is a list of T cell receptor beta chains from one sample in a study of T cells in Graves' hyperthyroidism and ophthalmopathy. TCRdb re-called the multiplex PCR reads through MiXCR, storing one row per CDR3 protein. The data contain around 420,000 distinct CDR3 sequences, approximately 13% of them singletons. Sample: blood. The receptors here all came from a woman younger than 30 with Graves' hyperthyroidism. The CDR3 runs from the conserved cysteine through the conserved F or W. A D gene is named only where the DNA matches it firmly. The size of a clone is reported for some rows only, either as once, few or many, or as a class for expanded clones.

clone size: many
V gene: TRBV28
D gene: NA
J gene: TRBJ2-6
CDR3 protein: CASRLQGSGANVLTF
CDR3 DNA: TGTGCCAGCAGACTACAGGGCTCTGGGGCCAACGTCCTGACTTTC

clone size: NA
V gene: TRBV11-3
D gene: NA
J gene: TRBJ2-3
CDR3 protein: CASSSGTTYTDTQYF
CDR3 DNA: TGTGCCAGCAGCTCCGGGACAACCTACACAGATACGCAGTATTTT

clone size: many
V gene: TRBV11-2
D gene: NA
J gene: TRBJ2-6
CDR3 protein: CASSQVGANVLTF
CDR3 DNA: TGTGCCAGCAGCCAGGTTGGGGCCAACGTCCTGACTTTC

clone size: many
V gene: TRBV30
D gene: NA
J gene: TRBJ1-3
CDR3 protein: CAWSGHSGNTIYF
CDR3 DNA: TGTGCCTGGAGTGGTCACTCTGGAAACACCATATATTTT

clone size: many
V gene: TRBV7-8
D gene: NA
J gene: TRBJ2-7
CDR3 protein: CASSFTTGFYEQYF
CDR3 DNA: TGTGCCAGCAGCTTTACTACAGGGTTCTACGAGCAGTACTTC

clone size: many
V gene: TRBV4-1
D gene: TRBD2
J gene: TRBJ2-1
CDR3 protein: CASSQELRGTYNEQFF
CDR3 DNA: TGCGCCAGCAGCCAAGAGCTGCGGGGGACCTACAATGAGCAGTTCTTC

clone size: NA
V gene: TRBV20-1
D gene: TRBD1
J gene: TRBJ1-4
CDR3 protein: CSAMGQGNEKLFF
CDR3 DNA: TGCAGTGCTATGGGACAGGGTAATGAAAAACTGTTTTTT

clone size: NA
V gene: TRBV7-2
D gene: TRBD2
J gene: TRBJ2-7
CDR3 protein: CASSLAGRGYEQYF
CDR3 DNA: TGTGCCAGCAGCTTAGCCGGGAGGGGCTACGAGCAGTACTTC

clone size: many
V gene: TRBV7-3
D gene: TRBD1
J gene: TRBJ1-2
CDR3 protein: CASSSATGRHGYTF
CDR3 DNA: TGTGCCAGCAGCTCGGCGACAGGGCGGCATGGCTACACCTTC

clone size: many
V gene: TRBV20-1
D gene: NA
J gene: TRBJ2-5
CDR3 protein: CSARGLGVPGETQYF
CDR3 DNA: TGCAGTGCTAGAGGTCTTGGAGTACCAGGGGAGACCCAGTACTTC

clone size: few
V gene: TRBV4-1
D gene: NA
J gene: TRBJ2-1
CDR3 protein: CASSQAQPRRAYNEQFF
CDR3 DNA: TGCGCCAGCAGCCAAGCTCAACCGCGTAGGGCCTACAATGAGCAGTTCTTC

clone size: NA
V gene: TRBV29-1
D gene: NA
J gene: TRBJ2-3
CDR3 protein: CSVEDQGTDTQYF
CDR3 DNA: TGCAGCGTTGAAGATCAGGGAACAGATACGCAGTATTTT

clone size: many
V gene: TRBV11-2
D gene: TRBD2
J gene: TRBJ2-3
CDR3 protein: CASPTSGDDTQYF
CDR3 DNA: TGTGCCAGCCCTACTAGCGGGGACGATACGCAGTATTTT

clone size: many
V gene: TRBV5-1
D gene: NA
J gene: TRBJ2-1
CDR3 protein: CASTPDRGRVSYNEQFF
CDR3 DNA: TGCGCCAGCACCCCCGACCGGGGACGGGTGTCCTACAATGAGCAGTTCTTC

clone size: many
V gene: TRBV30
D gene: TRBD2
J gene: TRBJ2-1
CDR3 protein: CAWSWGTSDYNEQFF
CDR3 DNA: TGTGCCTGGAGTTGGGGGACTAGCGACTACAATGAGCAGTTCTTC

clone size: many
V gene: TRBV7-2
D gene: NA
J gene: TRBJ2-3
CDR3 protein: CASSLSLAWSTDTQYF
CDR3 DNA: TGTGCCAGCAGCTTAAGTCTAGCGTGGAGCACAGATACGCAGTATTTT

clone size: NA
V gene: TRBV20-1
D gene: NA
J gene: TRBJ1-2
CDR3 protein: CSARSDYGYTF
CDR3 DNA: TGCAGTGCTAGATCCGACTATGGCTACACCTTC